The clone carrying this T cell receptor beta chain was seen repeatedly, ten times or more. Antigen unknown. These patients, aged 18 to 65, had recently diagnosed hyperthyroidism lasting under 2 months. Regions amplified from RNA transcripts were the TCR beta CDR3 regions. The primer set for the first-round RT-PCR of the TCR CDR3 was HTBI. TCRdb re-derived calls from the multiplex PCR reads in MiXCR, one entry per CDR3 protein. The sample consists of about 560,000 distinct CDR3 sequences, about 15% of them appearing once. The data derive from a study of T cells in Graves' hyperthyroidism and ophthalmopathy. The wider study: Peripheral blood was drawn at first diagnosis, prior to all treatment. Regarding the study as a whole: Within blood appeared most thyroid clonotypes that had expanded above 0.001.

Per germline, CDR1 SQVTM and CDR2 ANQGSEA. V lost 7 bases to trimming and J lost 2 bases; unmatched junction nucleotides: 7. The length of the CDR3 is 14 residues. The TCR originated in a woman in her twenties or thirties with Graves' hyperthyroidism. The genes are TRBV29-1 and TRBJ2-1; TRBD1 matches at 8 bases. Material: blood. CDR3 in amino acids: CSGGSGGAYNEQFF. The CDR3 DNA reads as TGCAGCGGGGGATCAGGGGGCGCCTACAATGAGCAGTTCTTC.